This T cell receptor beta chain was recovered during a study of CD8+CD57+ T cells in acquired aplastic anemia. TCR beta VDJ and CDR3 profiles were obtained from a genomic DNA template. TCRdb used MiXCR to reprocess the reads, holding one entry per CDR3 protein. This table has approximately 270,000 distinct CDR3 sequences, approximately 56% appearing once. This clonotype was seen many times. The sequencing input was sorted CD4+, CD8+, or CD8+CD57+ T cells (not recorded which) from PBMCs. This TCR was sampled from a human donor with severe aplastic anemia or a healthy control (not recorded which).

The CDR3 region has the DNA TGCAGTGCTCACCTTAGCGGGGGAGAGACCCAGTACTTC. Translation gives CSAHLSGGETQYF. The chain uses TRBV20-1 and TRBJ2-5; TRBD2 matches at 9 bases. CDR3 length: 13 residues. J lost 4 bases, V lost 5 bases, and 5 bases had no gene match. CDR1 and CDR2 (germline): DFQATT, SNEGSKA (reference sequence).